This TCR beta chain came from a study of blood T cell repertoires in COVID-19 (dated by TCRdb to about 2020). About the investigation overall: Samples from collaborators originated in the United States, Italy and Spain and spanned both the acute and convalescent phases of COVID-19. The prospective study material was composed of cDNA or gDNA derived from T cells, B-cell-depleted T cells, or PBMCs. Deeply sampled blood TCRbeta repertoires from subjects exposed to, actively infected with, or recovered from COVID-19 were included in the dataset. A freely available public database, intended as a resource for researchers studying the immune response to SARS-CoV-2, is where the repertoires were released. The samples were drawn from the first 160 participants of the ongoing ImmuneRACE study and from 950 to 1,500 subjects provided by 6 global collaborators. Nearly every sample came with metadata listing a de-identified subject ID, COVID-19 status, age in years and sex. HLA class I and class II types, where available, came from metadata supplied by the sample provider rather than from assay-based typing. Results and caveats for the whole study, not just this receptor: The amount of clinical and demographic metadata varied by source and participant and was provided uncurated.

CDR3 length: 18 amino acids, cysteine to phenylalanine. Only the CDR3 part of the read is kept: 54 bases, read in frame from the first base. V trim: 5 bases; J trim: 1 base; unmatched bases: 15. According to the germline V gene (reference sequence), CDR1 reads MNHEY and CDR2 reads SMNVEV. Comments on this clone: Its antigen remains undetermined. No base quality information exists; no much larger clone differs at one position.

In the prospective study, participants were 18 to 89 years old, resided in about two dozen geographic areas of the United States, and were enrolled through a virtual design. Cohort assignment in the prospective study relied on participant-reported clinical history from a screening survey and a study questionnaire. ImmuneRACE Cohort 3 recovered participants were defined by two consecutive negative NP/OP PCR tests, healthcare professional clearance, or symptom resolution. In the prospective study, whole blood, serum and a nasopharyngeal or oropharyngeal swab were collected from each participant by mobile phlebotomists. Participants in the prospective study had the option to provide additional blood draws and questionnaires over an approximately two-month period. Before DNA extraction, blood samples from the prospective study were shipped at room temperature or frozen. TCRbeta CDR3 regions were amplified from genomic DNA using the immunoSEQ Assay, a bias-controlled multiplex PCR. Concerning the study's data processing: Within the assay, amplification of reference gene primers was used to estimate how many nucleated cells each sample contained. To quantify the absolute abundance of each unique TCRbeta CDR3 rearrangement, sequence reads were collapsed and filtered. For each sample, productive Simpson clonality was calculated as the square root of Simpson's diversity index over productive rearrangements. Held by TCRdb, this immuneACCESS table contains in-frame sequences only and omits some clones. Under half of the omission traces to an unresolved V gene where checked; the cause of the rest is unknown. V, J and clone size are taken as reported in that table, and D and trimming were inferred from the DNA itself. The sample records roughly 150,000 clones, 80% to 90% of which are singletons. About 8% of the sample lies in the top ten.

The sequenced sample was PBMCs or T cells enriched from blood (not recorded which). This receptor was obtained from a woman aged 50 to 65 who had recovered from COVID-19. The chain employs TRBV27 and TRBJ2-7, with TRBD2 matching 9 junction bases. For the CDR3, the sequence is CASSGASSGKRESYEQYF. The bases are TGTGCCAGCAGTGGCGCATCTAGCGGGAAGCGCGAGTCCTACGAGCAGTACTTC.